This T cell receptor beta chain emerged from a study of tumor-infiltrating lymphocytes in primary liver carcinoma. Study as a whole: Staging of the tumors gave T1-T3 N0M0, with widths of roughly 4 to 11 cm.

Co-extracting RNA and DNA was done with 20-30 mg of unsorted bulk tissue as input. Of note for this clonotype: Its antigen is currently unknown. The conserved phenylalanine or tryptophan normally closing the CDR3 is absent here, so this likely arose from a read error.

Synthesis of TCR beta cDNA was carried out from around 500 ng total RNA with a constant-region primer. Slightly modified ARM-PCR served as the procedure for the TCR beta libraries. These libraries came from three rounds of nested multiplex PCR. Using its own MiXCR run on the multiplex PCR reads, TCRdb lists one record per CDR3 protein. The sample lists about 75,000 distinct CDR3 sequences, about three quarters occurring once. General study findings and limits: Tumor-adjacent and tumor-blood pairs shared a smaller degree of overlap than tumor region pairs.

The clonotype originates from a middle-aged man with primary liver carcinoma and hepatitis B virus infection. Sequenced: tumor-adjacent normal liver tissue.

CDR3: CTSSLTGQGETQYY. For the CDR3, the DNA is TGTACCAGCAGCCTTACGGGGCAGGGAGAGACCCAGTACTAC. V and J are TRBV12-3 or TRBV12-4 and TRBJ2-5, with D possibly called TRBD1 or TRBD2 (5 bases each). The CDR3 totals 14 residues.